The present T cell receptor (beta chain) was sequenced within a study of cytomegalovirus exposure and HLA in healthy donors. General study findings and limits: The authors enumerated 150 to 200 TCR beta chains as linked to cytomegalovirus. Some V segments (TRBV6-2 and TRBV6-3 among them) were excluded as indistinguishable. Presence/absence comparisons presumed near-even sequencing depth among donors.

This clone was observed a single time. As yet, its antigen is unknown. Primers: 60 Vbeta forward and 13 Jbeta reverse. This table comes from immunoSEQ multiplex PCR, and its TCRdb copy is limited to in-frame clones, with some not included. The data contain more than 85,000 clones, more than 75% of them singletons. Germline CDR1 and CDR2: GTSNPN and SVGIG (reference sequence). V was clipped by 4 bases and J by 4 bases; unmatched bases: 0. This CDR3 is 11 amino acids long. This cohort consisted of healthy bone marrow donors. V usage is TRBV30 and J usage is TRBJ1-1, with 7 bases lining up with TRBD1. The receptor comes from a woman aged 45-65 years in good health and CMV-seropositive. The sample taken for sequencing was PBMCs. DNA of the CDR3: TGTGCCTGGAACAGGGGCACTGAAGCTTTCTTT. This gives the protein CAWNRGTEAFF.